One sample yielded the 2 T cell receptor beta chains listed below, sequenced in a study of shared clonotypes between healthy human individuals. Generated by immunoSEQ multiplex PCR, the TCRdb table keeps only in-frame clones and is missing some. The data hold approximately 400,000 clones, with about 96% observed a single time. Source material: memory CD8+ T cells sorted from blood. The subset is: CD45RO+ cells pooled with CCR7-negative TemRA cells. Source of these receptors: a young man in good health.

The J gene is TRBJ1-1, the V gene TRBV11-1; possibly TRBD1 for D (5 bases). This CDR3 comprises 14 residues. Germline lookup yields CDR1 SGHAT and CDR2 FQDESV (reference sequence). Trimming left V 2 bases short and J 5 bases short, with 12 bases between. The CDR3 DNA is TGTGCCAGCAGCTTAAACTTCAGGGAAACTGAAGCTTTCTTT. Translating gives CASSLNFRETEAFF.

The chain uses TRBV4-1 and TRBJ2-2, with 7 nucleotides matching TRBD2. The CDR3 is 17 residues long. J was trimmed by 3 bases and V by 2 bases; bases with no gene match: 9. Germline V CDR1 and CDR2: MGHRA, YSYEKL. As DNA, the CDR3 is TGCGCCAGCAGCCAACGGTTCGGGGGGATCGACACCGGGGAGCTGTTTTTT. Protein sequence: CASSQRFGGIDTGELFF.